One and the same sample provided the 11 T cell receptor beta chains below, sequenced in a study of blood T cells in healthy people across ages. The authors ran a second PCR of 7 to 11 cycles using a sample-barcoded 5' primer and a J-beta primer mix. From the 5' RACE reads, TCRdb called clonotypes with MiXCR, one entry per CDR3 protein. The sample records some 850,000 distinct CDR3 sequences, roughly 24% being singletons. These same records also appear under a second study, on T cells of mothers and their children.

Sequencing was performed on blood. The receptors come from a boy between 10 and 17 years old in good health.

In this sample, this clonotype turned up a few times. CDR3 sequence reads: CAAGLAMNGELFF. CDR3 in DNA: TGTGCCGCCGGACTAGCGATGAACGGGGAGCTGTTTTTT. V is TRBV28 and J is TRBJ2-2, with 9 positions matching TRBD2. CDR3 length: 13 residues. Germline trimming cut 11 bases from V and 7 bases from J; bases unmatched to any gene: 8. The germline V gene has CDR1 MDHEN and CDR2 SYDVKM.

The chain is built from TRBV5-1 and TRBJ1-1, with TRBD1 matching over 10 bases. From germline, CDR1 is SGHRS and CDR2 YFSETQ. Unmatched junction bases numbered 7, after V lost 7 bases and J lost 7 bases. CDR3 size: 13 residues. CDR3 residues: CASGPGQGFEAFF. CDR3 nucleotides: TGCGCCAGCGGCCCGGGACAGGGGTTTGAAGCTTTCTTT.

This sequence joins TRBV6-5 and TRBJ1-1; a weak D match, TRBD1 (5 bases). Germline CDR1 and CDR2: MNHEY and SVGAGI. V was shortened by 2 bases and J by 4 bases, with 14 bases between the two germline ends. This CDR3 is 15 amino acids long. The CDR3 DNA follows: TGTGCCAGCAGTTACCGCTGGGGGGGGGTCACTGAAGCTTTCTTT. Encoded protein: CASSYRWGGVTEAFF.

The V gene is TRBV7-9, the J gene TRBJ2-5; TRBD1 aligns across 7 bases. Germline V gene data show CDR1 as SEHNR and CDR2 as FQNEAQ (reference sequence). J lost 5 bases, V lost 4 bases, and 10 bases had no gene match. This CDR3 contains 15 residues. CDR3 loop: CASSSIQGIQETQYF. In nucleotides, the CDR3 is TGTGCCAGCAGCTCAATACAGGGGATACAGGAGACCCAGTACTTC.

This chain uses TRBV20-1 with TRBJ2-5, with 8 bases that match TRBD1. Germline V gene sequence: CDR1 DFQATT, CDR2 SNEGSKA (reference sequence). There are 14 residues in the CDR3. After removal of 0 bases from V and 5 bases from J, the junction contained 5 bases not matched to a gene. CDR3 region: CSARDPNRGETQYF. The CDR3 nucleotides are TGCAGTGCTAGAGATCCCAACAGGGGGGAGACCCAGTACTTC.

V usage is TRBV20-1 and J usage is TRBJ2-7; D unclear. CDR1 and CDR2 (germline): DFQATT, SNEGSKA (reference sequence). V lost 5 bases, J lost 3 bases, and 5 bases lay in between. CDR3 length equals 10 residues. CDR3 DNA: TGCAGTGCTGGGATCTACGAGCAGTACTTC. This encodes CSAGIYEQYF.

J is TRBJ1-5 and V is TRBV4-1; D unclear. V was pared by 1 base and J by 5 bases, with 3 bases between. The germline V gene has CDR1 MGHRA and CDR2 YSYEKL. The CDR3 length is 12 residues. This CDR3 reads CASSQVDQPQHF. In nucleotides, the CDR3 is TGCGCCAGCAGCCAAGTGGATCAGCCCCAGCATTTT.

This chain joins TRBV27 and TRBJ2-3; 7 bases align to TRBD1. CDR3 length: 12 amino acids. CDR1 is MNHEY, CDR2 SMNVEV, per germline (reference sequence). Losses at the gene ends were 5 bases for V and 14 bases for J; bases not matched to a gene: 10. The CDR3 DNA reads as TGTGCCAGCAGTCCCCGACAGGGCCTCATGTATTTT. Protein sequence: CASSPRQGLMYF.

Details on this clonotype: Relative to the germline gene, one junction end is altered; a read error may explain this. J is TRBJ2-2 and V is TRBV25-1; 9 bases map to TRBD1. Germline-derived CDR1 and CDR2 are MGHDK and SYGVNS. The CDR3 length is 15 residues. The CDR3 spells CACREDRGSTGELFF. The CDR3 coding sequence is TGTGCCTGCAGGGAAGACAGGGGGAGCACCGGGGAGCTGTTTTTT. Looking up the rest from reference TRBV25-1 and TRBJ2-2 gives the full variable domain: EADIYQTPRYLVIGTGKKITLECSQTMGHDKMYWYQQDPGMELHLIHYSYGVNSTEKGDLSSESTVSRIRTEHFPLTLESARPSHTSQYLCACREDRGSTGELFFGEGSRLTVL.

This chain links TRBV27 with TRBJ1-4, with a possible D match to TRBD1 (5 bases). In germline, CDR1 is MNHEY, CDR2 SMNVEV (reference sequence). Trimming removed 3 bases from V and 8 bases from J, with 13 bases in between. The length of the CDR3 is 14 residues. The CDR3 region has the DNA TGTGCCAGCAGTTTGGGGCTAGAGAGCGAAAAACTGTTTTTT. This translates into CASSLGLESEKLFF.

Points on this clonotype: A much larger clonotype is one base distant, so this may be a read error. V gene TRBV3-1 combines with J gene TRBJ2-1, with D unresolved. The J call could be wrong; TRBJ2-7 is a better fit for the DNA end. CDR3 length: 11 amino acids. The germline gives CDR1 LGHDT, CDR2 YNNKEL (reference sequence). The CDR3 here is CASSQESEQYF. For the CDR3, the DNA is TGTGCCAGCAGCCAAGAGTCCGAGCAGTACTTC.